This TCR beta chain was profiled in a study of CD4+ T cells in melanoma. Study-wide results and caveats: In melanoma, neoantigen-specific CD4+ T cells reportedly differed in differentiation state. CD8+ T cell, macrophage and B cell function reportedly correlated with neoantigen-specific CD4+ T cells.

Repertoires were generated with immunoSEQ multiplex PCR, while TCRdb's copy carries only in-frame clones and drops some. The data contain some 10,000 clones, approximately 68% of them singletons. The CDR3 has 12 residues. Trimming left V 3 bases short and J 6 bases short, with 10 bases between. Looked up from germline, CDR1 is GTSNPN and CDR2 is SVGIG (reference sequence). As to this clone: No antigen is known for it.

The sequenced sample consisted of cells from a culture (not recorded whether cultured in vitro). This sequence joins TRBV30 and TRBJ2-3, with D tentatively TRBD1 or TRBD2 (5 bases each). This sequence was found in a human donor with melanoma. CDR3 bases: TGTGCCTGGAGCCCGTGGGGGGATACGCAGTATTTT. Residues: CAWSPWGDTQYF.